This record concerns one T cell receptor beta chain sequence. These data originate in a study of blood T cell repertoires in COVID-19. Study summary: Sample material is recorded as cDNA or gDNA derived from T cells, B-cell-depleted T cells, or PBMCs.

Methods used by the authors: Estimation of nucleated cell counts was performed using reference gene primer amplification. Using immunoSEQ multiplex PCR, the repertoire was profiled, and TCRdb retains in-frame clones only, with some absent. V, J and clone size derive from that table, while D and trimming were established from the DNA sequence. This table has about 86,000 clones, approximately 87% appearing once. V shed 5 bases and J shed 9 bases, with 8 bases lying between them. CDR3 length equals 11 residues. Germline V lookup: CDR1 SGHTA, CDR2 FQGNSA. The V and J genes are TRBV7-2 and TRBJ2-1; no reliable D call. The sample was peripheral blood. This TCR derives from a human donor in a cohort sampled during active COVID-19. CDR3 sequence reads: CASSPLFEQFF. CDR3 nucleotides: TGTGCCAGCAGCCCACTATTTGAGCAGTTCTTC.